This T cell receptor beta chain appears in the sequencing data of a study of blood T cells in healthy people across ages. Study results and limitations: There was a strong correlation between TCR beta diversity and naive T cell percentage.

Individuals who donated were healthy Caucasians from Russia aged roughly 6 to 100. Isolation of PBMCs gave at least 7 million cells per sample. V shed 3 bases and J 7 bases; nucleotides not matched to a gene: 8. The length of the CDR3 is 14 residues. Using a J-beta primer mix together with a sample-barcoded 5' primer, a second PCR was run for roughly 6 to 11 cycles. TCRdb reprocessed the 5' RACE reads via MiXCR and lists one record per CDR3 protein. This sample has around 320,000 distinct CDR3 sequences, with 25% to 30% found just once. Only one count was recorded for this clonotype. Its target is unknown.

This TCR came from a woman in her 70s in good health. The sequenced material came from blood. V gene TRBV12-3 or TRBV12-4 combines with J gene TRBJ1-2, with 7 bases identical to TRBD1. In DNA form, the CDR3 reads TGTGCCAGCAGTTTTAGGGGGCAGGCAGGTGGCTACACCTTC. Protein: CASSFRGQAGGYTF.